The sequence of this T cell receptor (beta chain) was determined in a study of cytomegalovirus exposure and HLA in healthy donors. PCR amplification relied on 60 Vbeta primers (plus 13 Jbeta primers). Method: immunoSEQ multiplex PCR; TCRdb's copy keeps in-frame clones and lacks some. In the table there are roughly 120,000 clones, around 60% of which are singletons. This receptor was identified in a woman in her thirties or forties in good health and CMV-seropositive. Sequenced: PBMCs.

CDR3 nucleotide sequence: TGTGCCAGCAGCTTAGATCCGAGCTACGAGCAGTACTTC. Translating gives CASSLDPSYEQYF. The chain combines TRBV7-9 with TRBJ2-7; D is undetermined. The germline CDR1 and CDR2 sequences are SEHNR and FQNEAQ (reference sequence). The CDR3 extends over 13 amino acids. Trimming took off 1 base at V and 3 bases at J, with 7 bases between the two ends.